This TCR beta chain was retrieved from a study of shared clonotypes between healthy human individuals. The donor population consisted of healthy HIV-negative adults with no recent acute infections or vaccinations. With respect to this clone: This sample includes further DNA sequences coding for the same CDR3.

Per the germline V gene, CDR1 is SGDLS and CDR2 is YYNGEE. The CDR3 length is 13 residues. The V gene lost 0 bases and the J gene lost 0 bases, with 4 bases spanning the gap. Sorted-subset replicate PCRs used 150 to 200 ng DNA, around 31,000 T cell genomes. Sequencing used immunoSEQ multiplex PCR; TCRdb keeps in-frame clones, though not all of them. The sample has roughly 2 million clones; around 95% are singletons. What was sequenced was naive CD4+ T cells sorted from blood. The subset denotes: CD45RA+ positively selected. V and J are TRBV9 and TRBJ2-7, with no clear D. The source of this sequence is a young man in good health. The CDR3 protein is CASSVGPSYEQYF. Here the CDR3 DNA reads TGTGCCAGCAGCGTAGGGCCCTCCTACGAGCAGTACTTC.